The 11 T cell receptor beta chains in this list originate from one sample, sequenced in a study of OX40 agonist ivuxolimab in advanced cancers. Profiling relied on immunoSEQ multiplex PCR, and the TCRdb table lists in-frame clones only, not all of them. The repertoire includes approximately 13,000 clones, 80% of them detected once, and 11% to 15% sits in the top ten. The specimen comprised CD4+ or CD8+ T cells sorted from blood, sampled in a trial of the OX40 agonist ivuxolimab. These receptors were taken from an adult with an advanced solid tumor such as melanoma, head and neck, liver or kidney cancer.

The chain carries TRBV4-1 and TRBJ1-4, with 9 nucleotides matching TRBD1. The germline CDR1 and CDR2 sequences are MGHRA and YSYEKL. V shed 5 bases, J shed 5 bases, and the junction held 3 bases outside the gene matches. There are 14 residues in the CDR3. The CDR3: CASSSGQGNEKLFF. The DNA of the CDR3 is TGCGCCAGCAGCTCCGGACAGGGGAATGAAAAACTGTTTTTT.

The gene calls are TRBV6-1 and TRBJ2-7; TRBD1 matches 7 bases. V was clipped by 4 bases and J by 1 base; unmatched bases: 7. In germline, CDR1 is MNHNS, CDR2 SASEGT. The CDR3 sequence is 15 residues long. CDR3 nucleotide sequence: TGTGCCAGCAGTGTAAGACAGGGAGAGTCCTACGAGCAGTACTTC. It translates to CASSVRQGESYEQYF.

The chain links TRBV10-3 to TRBJ2-7, with TRBD1 as a possible D gene (6 bases). CDR1 is ENHRY and CDR2 is SYGVKD in the germline V gene. This CDR3 contains 16 residues. The V gene lost 2 bases and the J gene lost 0 bases, with 14 bases spanning the gap. The CDR3 loop reads CAISEKGESSSYEQYF. The DNA for the CDR3 is TGTGCCATCAGTGAGAAGGGGGAGTCGAGCTCCTACGAGCAGTACTTC.

This CDR3 is CASRTREGYEQYF. DNA of the CDR3: TGTGCCAGCCGAACGCGGGAGGGCTACGAGCAGTACTTC. J is TRBJ2-7 and V is TRBV6-5, with 9 nucleotides matching TRBD2. The CDR3 is 13 residues long. The germline gives CDR1 MNHEY, CDR2 SVGAGI. After removal of 8 bases from V and 3 bases from J, the junction contained 5 bases not matched to a gene.

Within the sample, this clone is medium-sized. The CDR3: CASMAGHPETQYF. DNA of the CDR3: TGTGCCAGCATGGCGGGTCATCCGGAGACCCAGTACTTC. The rearrangement links TRBV2 to TRBJ2-5, with TRBD2 as a possible D gene (5 bases). Germline CDR1 SNHLY, CDR2 FYNNEI. The CDR3 sequence is 13 residues long. The V gene lost 7 bases and the J gene lost 5 bases, with 14 bases spanning the gap.

The chain is built from TRBV7-9 and TRBJ1-2; D might be TRBD1 (5 bases). With 6 bases removed from V and 7 bases from J, the gap between germline ends came to 21 bases. This CDR3 spans 15 amino acids. Germline-derived CDR1 and CDR2 are SEHNR and FQNEAQ (reference sequence). CDR3 residues: CASRSQDGPVGGYTF. The CDR3 DNA follows: TGTGCCAGCAGGTCACAGGACGGCCCCGTTGGTGGCTACACCTTC.

This clone was observed a single time. The chain joins TRBV13 to TRBJ2-5; no definite D call. CDR3 size: 14 residues. The V end lost 5 bases, the J end lost 5 bases, and 15 bases lay between the germline ends. Germline CDR1 reads PRHDT; CDR2 reads FYEKMQ (reference sequence). The CDR3 region is CASSHRVTPETQYF. The CDR3 bases are TGTGCCAGCAGCCACCGAGTCACGCCGGAGACCCAGTACTTC. Full variable domain (outside the CDR3, taken from reference TRBV13 and TRBJ2-5): AAGVIQSPRHLIKEKRETATLKCYPIPRHDTVYWYQQGPGQDPQFLISFYEKMQSDKGSIPDRFSAQQFSDYHSELNMSSLELGDSALYFCASSHRVTPETQYFGPGTRLLVL.

The CDR3 loop is CASSHLAGREQYF. The CDR3 coding sequence is TGTGCCAGCAGTCATCTAGCGGGTAGGGAGCAGTACTTC. The chain combines TRBV5-4 with TRBJ2-5, with 8 bases fitting TRBD2. V lost 5 bases and J lost 11; bases outside the gene matches: 11. The CDR3 length is 13 residues. The V gene's germline CDR1 is SGHNT and CDR2 YYREEE (reference sequence). The full variable domain, with the rest looked up from reference TRBV5-4 and TRBJ2-5, is ETGVTQSPTHLIKTRGQQVTLRCSSQSGHNTVSWYQQALGQGPQFIFQYYREEENGRGNFPPRFSGLQFPNYSSELNVNALELDDSALYLCASSHLAGREQYFGPGTRLLVL.

This chain connects TRBV5-3 to TRBJ2-1, with TRBD1 as a possible D gene (6 bases). Being an ORF, TRBV5-3 has a function that is uncertain. Deletions cut 1 base from V and 0 bases from J, with 11 bases between. The CDR3 contains 16 residues. Here the CDR3 reads CARSLLWGPSYNEQFF. Written as DNA, the CDR3 is TGTGCCAGAAGCTTGTTGTGGGGGCCCTCCTACAATGAGCAGTTCTTC.

The chain is built from TRBV27 and TRBJ2-1, with 9 bases fitting TRBD2. The ends lost 5 bases at V and 4 bases at J; junction bases unmatched: 6. The CDR3 contains 15 residues. Germline lookup yields CDR1 MNHEY and CDR2 SMNVEV (reference sequence). CDR3: CASSPGTSYYNEQFF. CDR3 DNA sequence: TGTGCCAGCAGTCCCGGGACTAGCTATTACAATGAGCAGTTCTTC.

The chain links TRBV27 to TRBJ2-7; 9 bases line up with TRBD2. Germline V CDR1 and CDR2: MNHEY, SMNVEV (reference sequence). J was trimmed by 5 bases and V by 3 bases; bases with no gene match: 5. The CDR3 is 14 residues long. CDR3 nucleotide sequence: TGTGCCAGCAGTTTGGTTCTAGCGGGACACGAGCAGTACTTC. It encodes CASSLVLAGHEQYF.